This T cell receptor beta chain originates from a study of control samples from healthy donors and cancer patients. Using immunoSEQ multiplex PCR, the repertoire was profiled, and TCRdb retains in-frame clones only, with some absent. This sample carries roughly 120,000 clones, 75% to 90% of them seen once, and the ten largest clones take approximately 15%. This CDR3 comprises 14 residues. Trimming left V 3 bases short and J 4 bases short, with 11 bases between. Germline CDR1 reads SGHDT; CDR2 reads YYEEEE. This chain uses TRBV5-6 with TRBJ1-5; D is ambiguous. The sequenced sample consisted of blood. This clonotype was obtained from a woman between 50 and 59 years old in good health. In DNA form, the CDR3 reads TGTGCCAGCAGCTCGAGGCTCCTGAATCAGCCCCAGCATTTT. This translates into CASSSRLLNQPQHF.